This TCR beta chain stems from a study of blood T cell repertoires in COVID-19. Study information: Italy, Spain and the United States were the sources of the convalescent and acute COVID-19 samples. Sample material is recorded as cDNA or gDNA derived from T cells, B-cell-depleted T cells, or PBMCs.

This CDR3 is built from 12 residues. Germline CDR1 reads MNHEY; CDR2 reads SVGEGT. V was clipped by 4 bases and J by 4 bases, with 7 bases between them. Original handling: By means of reference gene primer amplification, nucleated cell counts were estimated. Produced via immunoSEQ multiplex PCR; TCRdb's table is partial and in-frame only. V and J calls and clone size are given by that table; D and trimming were obtained from the DNA. The repertoire has about 200,000 clones, about 83% of them found once; the top ten carry 6.2%. Sequencing used peripheral blood. The chain combines TRBV6-2 or TRBV6-3 with TRBJ2-5; no clear D gene. This TCR was sampled from a man aged 60-69 years who had recovered from COVID-19. The CDR3 DNA sequence: TGTGCCAGCAGTTGGGCAGGAGAGACCCAGTACTTC. This gives the protein CASSWAGETQYF.